This T cell receptor beta chain was sequenced during a study of blood T cell repertoires in COVID-19. Study-wide background: The origin of the acute and convalescent COVID-19 samples was the United States, Italy and Spain. The analysed material was cDNA or gDNA that came from T cells, B-cell-depleted T cells, or PBMCs.

The authors' processing: Nucleated cell number was recorded as an estimate derived from reference gene primer amplification. Only in-frame clones appear in the TCRdb table, and some are missing; sequencing was by immunoSEQ multiplex PCR. V, J and clone size were drawn from that table, and D and trimming were deduced from the DNA. The sample carries under 250,000 clones, about 83% recorded once. The CDR3 spans 13 residues. Trimming took 2 bases from V and 3 from J, leaving 7 bases between them. Germline V gene data show CDR1 as MNHNS and CDR2 as SASEGT. The chain combines TRBV6-1 with TRBJ2-5; tentatively, D is TRBD1 (5 bases). Sample: peripheral blood. The receptor was isolated from a woman in her 50s with active or convalescent COVID-19. CDR3 nucleotide sequence: TGTGCCAGCAGTGAAAGGGGCGAAGAGACCCAGTACTTC. It encodes CASSERGEETQYF.